Listed below are T cell receptor beta chains from one sample, sequenced in a study of cytomegalovirus exposure and HLA in healthy donors. Some clones are missing from TCRdb's copy, which holds only in-frame ones; the method was immunoSEQ multiplex PCR. The table records around 240,000 clones, around 87% of them present only once. Specimen: PBMCs. These receptors were taken from a woman in her late teens or twenties in good health and CMV-seronegative. The CDR3 runs from the conserved cysteine through the conserved F or W. D genes are given only for firm matches. The size field is filled for only some rows; it gives once, few, many or a size class.

TRBJ2-1,.,TRBV5-1,.,TGCGCCAGCAGCTTACTAGATCCCCACAATGAGCAGTTCTTC,CASSLLDPHNEQFF
TRBJ1-6,TRBD1,TRBV9,few,TGTGCCAGCAGCGCGCACAGGGGTTCACCCCTCCACTTT,CASSAHRGSPLHF
TRBJ2-7,TRBD1,TRBV7-2,.,TGTGCCAGCAGCCCCCTGACAGGGATCGAGCAGTACTTC,CASSPLTGIEQYF
TRBJ2-7,TRBD1,TRBV5-1,.,TGCGCCAGCAGCTTTACCTCTCCGACAGGGACGCCCTCCTACGAGCAGTACTTC,CASSFTSPTGTPSYEQYF
TRBJ2-3,.,TRBV7-8,.,TGTGCCAGCAGCTTGGATTGGGAGGGGGGGCCCACAGATACGCAGTATTTT,CASSLDWEGGPTDTQYF
TRBJ2-1,.,TRBV6-1,once,TGTGCCAGCAGCAAGCGGGTGAGCTCCTACAATGAGCAGTTCTTC,CASSKRVSSYNEQFF
TRBJ2-7,.,TRBV4-3,.,TGCGCCAGCAGCCAAGAGTTTGACCGGAGACGAAACGAGCAGTACTTC,CASSQEFDRRRNEQYF
TRBJ2-2,TRBD2,TRBV6-5,.,TGTGCCAGCAGGTGGACTAGCGGGGTCACCGGGGAGCTGTTTTTT,CASRWTSGVTGELFF
TRBJ1-1,.,TRBV11-1,.,TGTGCCAGCAGCTTAGCGCGGGGAGGGGGCACTGAAGCTTTCTTT,CASSLARGGGTEAFF
TRBJ1-4,.,TRBV5-4,.,TGTGCCAGCAGCGGACCAGGACAAGATTCTGAAAAACTGTTTTTT,CASSGPGQDSEKLFF
TRBJ1-2,.,TRBV4-3,.,TGCGCCAGCAGCCCTACGGACAGACCTAACTATGGCTACACCTTC,CASSPTDRPNYGYTF
TRBJ2-3,TRBD1,TRBV28,once,TGTGCCAGCAGTTCGCTGACAGGGCAATTTTTCACAGATACGCAGTATTTT,CASSSLTGQFFTDTQYF
TRBJ2-1,.,TRBV7-9,.,TGTGCCAGCAGCCCAACGGGGGTAGCTTCTCACAATGAGCAGTTCTTC,CASSPTGVASHNEQFF
TRBJ2-7,TRBD2,TRBV7-9,.,TGTGCCAGCAGCCTTGAGCGGGGGGGCTACGAGCAGTACTTC,CASSLERGGYEQYF
TRBJ1-5,.,TRBV5-1,.,TGCGCCAGCAGCTTGTCAGGGATGGGCAATCAGCCCCAGCATTTT,CASSLSGMGNQPQHF
TRBJ1-1,TRBD1,TRBV10-2,.,TGCGCCAGCAGTGGCGCAGGGGGCACTGAAGCTTTCTTT,CASSGAGGTEAFF
TRBJ2-2,.,TRBV11-2,.,TGTGCCAGCAGCTGGCTTTCCGGGTGGGACACCGGGGAGCTGTTTTTT,CASSWLSGWDTGELFF
TRBJ1-6,.,TRBV30,few,TGTGCCTGGATGGGGCAGCAAAATTCACCCCTCCACTTT,CAWMGQQNSPLHF
TRBJ1-2,TRBD1,TRBV7-2,.,TGTGCCAGCAGCCCAACCGGGGCGGACAGGGGCTTTGGCTACACCTTC,CASSPTGADRGFGYTF
TRBJ2-1,.,TRBV4-1,.,TGCGCCAGCAGCCCCCGGGTAAACCTTTACAATGAGCAGTTCTTC,CASSPRVNLYNEQFF
TRBJ2-2,.,TRBV18,.,TGTGCCAGCTCACCACCTCTGAGGGACACCGGGGAGCTGTTTTTT,CASSPPLRDTGELFF
TRBJ1-5,.,TRBV28,.,TGTGCCAGCACCTTACGCACAACAGCACAATATAGCAATCAGCCCCAGCATTTT,CASTLRTTAQYSNQPQHF
TRBJ1-2,TRBD1,TRBV28,.,TGTGCCAGCAGTTTATGGTCGGACAGGGGGCGTTATGGCTACACCTTC,CASSLWSDRGRYGYTF
TRBJ1-2,.,TRBV30,.,TGTGCCTGGAGTCTAAAAGGGAGCAGGACCCATGGCTACACCTTC,CAWSLKGSRTHGYTF
TRBJ1-1,TRBD1,TRBV5-1,.,TGCGCCAGCAGCTTCGGACAGGTGAACACTGAAGCTTTCTTT,CASSFGQVNTEAFF
TRBJ2-7,.,TRBV5-6,.,TGTGCCAGCAGCTATGGACAGGGAGGGTACGAGCAGTACTTC,CASSYGQGGYEQYF
TRBJ2-2,TRBD1,TRBV4-1,.,TGCGCCAGCAGCCAAGGACAGGGTCAGGTCGGGGAGCTGTTTTTT,CASSQGQGQVGELFF
TRBJ2-3,TRBD1,TRBV5-6,.,TGTGCCAGCAGCTTCTCGGGACAGGACATAGATACGCAGTATTTT,CASSFSGQDIDTQYF
TRBJ2-5,.,TRBV25-1,.,TGTGCCAGCTCCTCTCCCAGGGTCGACTTTCAGTCTCCGGAGACCCAGTACTTC,CASSSPRVDFQSPETQYF